A selection of T cell receptor beta chains follows, all from one sample in a study of blood T cell repertoires in COVID-19. The assay was immunoSEQ multiplex PCR, and TCRdb's table has in-frame clones only and misses some. The sample carries 80,000 to 100,000 clones, roughly 79% recorded once. The sequencing sample was made of peripheral blood. The source of these receptors is a human donor in a cohort sampled during active COVID-19. The CDR3 runs from the conserved cysteine through the conserved F or W. Each record gives: V gene, D gene, clone size, J gene, CDR3 DNA, CDR3 protein. D genes are given only for firm matches. Clone size is stated in some rows and not others, as once, few, many or a class when expanded.

TRBV4-1	TRBD1	NA	TRBJ2-7	TGCGCCAGCAGCCAAGATTTTCCAGGGGGATCCTACGAGCAGTACTTC	CASSQDFPGGSYEQYF
TRBV5-6	TRBD1	NA	TRBJ2-1	TGTGCCAGCAGCCCATGGACAGGGGCCTACAATGAGCAGTTCTTC	CASSPWTGAYNEQFF
TRBV5-8	NA	NA	TRBJ1-1	TGTGCCAGCAGCTTGGCCTTCCGGCCGGGGAACACTGAAGCTTTCTTT	CASSLAFRPGNTEAFF
TRBV7-9	TRBD2	NA	TRBJ2-7	TGTGCCAGCAGCTGGGCGGGGAGGGACGAGCAGTACTTC	CASSWAGRDEQYF
TRBV29-1	NA	NA	TRBJ1-2	TGCAGCGTTGAAGATCGAGGACAGTCGAGTGGCTACACCTTC	CSVEDRGQSSGYTF
TRBV2	NA	NA	TRBJ1-2	TGTGCCAGCAAGGGGCCTAACTATGGCTACACCTTC	CASKGPNYGYTF
TRBV6-6	NA	NA	TRBJ1-1	TGTGCCAGCAGTTACACCGGGAACACTGAAGCTTTCTTT	CASSYTGNTEAFF
TRBV7-8	NA	NA	TRBJ2-2	TGTGCCAGCAGCTTAGGGGCAGGGTGGGAGCTGTTTTTT	CASSLGAGWELFF
TRBV27	NA	NA	TRBJ2-6	TGTGCCAGCAGGGAACAGGGTGTCGCTGGGGCCAACGTCCTGACTTTC	CASREQGVAGANVLTF
TRBV3-1/TRBV3-2	NA	NA	TRBJ2-5	TGTGCCAGCAGCCAAGGAAGGGGAGGCCAAGAGACCCAGTACTTC	CASSQGRGGQETQYF
TRBV5-1	NA	NA	TRBJ2-7	TGCGCCAGCAGCTTGGACTTTAACTACGAGCAGTACTTC	CASSLDFNYEQYF
TRBV5-1	NA	NA	TRBJ2-3	TGCGCCAGCTGCTGTAGATTCGGGACAGATACGCAGTATTTT	CASCCRFGTDTQYF
TRBV11-2	NA	few	TRBJ2-7	TGTGCCAGCAGCATCACGACAGACTACGAGCAGTACTTC	CASSITTDYEQYF
TRBV28	TRBD2	NA	TRBJ2-3	TGTGCCAGCAGCTCCCCTAGACTAGCGGGGGTCCAAGATACGCAGTATTTT	CASSSPRLAGVQDTQYF
TRBV28	TRBD2	NA	TRBJ2-7	TGTGCCAGCAGACTAGCGGAATCCTACGAGCAGTACTTC	CASRLAESYEQYF
TRBV20-1	TRBD1	NA	TRBJ1-1	TGCAGTGCTAGTTGGGGGGGACAGGCTAACACTGAAGCTTTCTTT	CSASWGGQANTEAFF